The 14 T cell receptor beta chains listed next were all sequenced from one sample in a study of blood T cell repertoires in COVID-19. This table comes from immunoSEQ multiplex PCR, and its TCRdb copy is limited to in-frame clones, with some not included. The table lists roughly 70,000 clones, about 87% of them singletons, with approximately 5.4% in the top ten. Sequenced: peripheral blood. These receptors were collected from a man aged 50-60 years with active COVID-19.

V and J are TRBV28 and TRBJ2-1; D unresolved. The CDR3 is 16 amino acids. CDR1 and CDR2 (germline): MDHEN, SYDVKM. V gave up 6 bases and J gave up 0 bases, with 15 bases separating them. CDR3 in DNA: TGTGCCAGCAGGCCCATAGGAGCGAGCTCCTACAATGAGCAGTTCTTC. Amino acid sequence: CASRPIGASSYNEQFF. Full variable domain (rest looked up from reference TRBV28 and TRBJ2-1): DVKVTQSSRYLVKRTGEKVFLECVQDMDHENMFWYRQDPGLGLRLIYFSYDVKMKEKGDIPEGYSVSREKKERFSLILESASTNQTSMYLCASRPIGASSYNEQFFGPGTRLTVL.

This clone was seen once. The chain carries TRBV9 and TRBJ2-5; 8 bases are a match to TRBD2. J was trimmed by 0 bases and V by 0 bases; bases with no gene match: 4. The CDR3 contains 16 residues. Looked up from germline, CDR1 is SGDLS and CDR2 is YYNGEE. The CDR3 spells CASSVGYSGNQETQYF. CDR3 coding DNA: TGTGCCAGCAGCGTAGGTTATAGCGGGAACCAAGAGACCCAGTACTTC.

This chain joins TRBV7-2 and TRBJ2-5, with D unresolved. The CDR3 loop spans 11 amino acids. Per the germline V gene, CDR1 is SGHTA and CDR2 is FQGNSA. V was shortened by 5 bases and J by 3 bases, with 4 bases between the two germline ends. CDR3 in amino acids: CASSPKETQYF. Here the CDR3 DNA reads TGTGCCAGCAGCCCCAAAGAGACCCAGTACTTC.

To note about this clone: At one end the junction does not follow the germline gene, possibly because of a read error. The V call is TRBV7-7, the J call TRBJ2-2, with 14 bases fitting TRBD2. Germline CDR1 reads SSHAT; CDR2 reads FNYEAQ (reference sequence). CDR3 length equals 18 residues. Written as DNA, the CDR3 is TGTGCTAGCAGCCCCAGGACTAGCGGGAGGCCCGGGTCCGGGGAGCTGTTTTTT. Its protein is CASSPRTSGRPGSGELFF.

The gene calls are TRBV5-1 and TRBJ1-1; 11 bases line up with TRBD1. CDR1 and CDR2 from the germline V gene are SGHRS and YFSETQ. CDR3 length: 16 amino acids. V shed 4 bases and J 4 bases; nucleotides not matched to a gene: 9. Here the CDR3 reads CASSPGQGVGGTEAFF. CDR3 in DNA: TGCGCCAGCAGCCCGGGACAGGGGGTCGGAGGCACTGAAGCTTTCTTT.

J is TRBJ2-4 and V is TRBV13, with TRBD1 matching over 9 bases. With 4 bases clipped from V and 1 base from J, the junction kept 8 bases outside the gene matches. The CDR3 has 17 amino acids. Looked up from germline, CDR1 is PRHDT and CDR2 is FYEKMQ (reference sequence). In DNA, the CDR3 is TGTGCCAGCAGCTCTGCCGTCGACAGGGGGGCCAAAAACATTCAGTACTTC. It yields the protein CASSSAVDRGAKNIQYF.

As concerns this clone: An end of the junction does not agree with germline; a read error may underlie this. This sequence joins TRBV7-7 and TRBJ2-3, with TRBD1 matching 7 bases. The CDR3 length is 14 residues. CDR1 SSHAT and CDR2 FNYEAQ come from the germline V gene (reference sequence). CDR3: CASSLTGTADTQYF. CDR3 DNA: TGTGCTAGCAGCTTGACAGGGACGGCAGATACGCAGTATTTT.

The V call is TRBV19, the J call TRBJ1-1, with a possible D match to TRBD1 (5 bases). The CDR3 runs 14 residues. Trimming pared 4 bases from V and 4 bases from J, leaving 13 bases between. Germline CDR1 LNHDA, CDR2 SQIVND (reference sequence). The CDR3 protein is CASSTAGFITEAFF. Here the CDR3 DNA reads TGTGCCAGTAGTACGGCAGGGTTTATCACTGAAGCTTTCTTT.

V gene TRBV5-8 combines with J gene TRBJ1-5; D gene ambiguous. Per germline, CDR1 SGHTS and CDR2 YDEGEE. With 2 bases removed from V and 2 bases from J, the gap between germline ends came to 8 bases. The CDR3 has 14 amino acids. CDR3 loop: CASSLSGRNQPQHF. The CDR3 DNA reads TGTGCCAGCAGCTTAAGCGGACGCAATCAGCCCCAGCATTTT. The full variable domain, rest sourced from reference TRBV5-8 and TRBJ1-5, is EAGVTQSPTHLIKTRGQQATLRCSPISGHTSVYWYQQALGLGLQFLLWYDEGEERNRGNFPPRFSGRQFPNYSSELNVNALELEDSALYLCASSLSGRNQPQHFGDGTRLSIL.

The chain recombines TRBV2 with TRBJ2-2; D unclear. The CDR3 has 15 residues. With 3 bases removed from V and 4 bases from J, the gap between germline ends came to 12 bases. In germline, CDR1 is SNHLY, CDR2 FYNNEI. This CDR3 reads CASSDGPLTTGELFF. For the CDR3, the DNA is TGTGCCAGCAGTGATGGGCCACTTACCACCGGGGAGCTGTTTTTT.

This rearrangement joins TRBV2 to TRBJ2-2, with 10 bases identical to TRBD2. The J segment lost 3 bases and the V segment lost 4 bases, leaving 2 bases of the junction unmatched. Per germline, CDR1 SNHLY and CDR2 FYNNEI. The CDR3 is 15 amino acids. The CDR3: CASSVLAGDTGELFF. The CDR3 DNA reads TGTGCCAGCAGTGTCCTAGCGGGAGACACCGGGGAGCTGTTTTTT.

The genes are TRBV7-2 and TRBJ2-3; TRBD2 matches at 11 bases. The germline gives CDR1 SGHTA, CDR2 FQGNSA. V lost 5 bases and J lost 1; bases outside the gene matches: 2. CDR3 length: 15 amino acids. For the CDR3, the DNA is TGTGCCAGCAGCATACTAGCGGGGGGCACAGATACGCAGTATTTT. Residues: CASSILAGGTDTQYF. The variable domain in full, with the rest retrieved from reference TRBV7-2 and TRBJ2-3, is GAGVSQSPSNKVTEKGKDVELRCDPISGHTALYWYRQSLGQGLEFLIYFQGNSAPDKSGLPSDRFSAERTGGSVSTLTIQRTQQEDSAVYLCASSILAGGTDTQYFGPGTRLTVL.

The chain combines TRBV4-3 with TRBJ2-1; D remains ambiguous. The germline CDR1 and CDR2 sequences are LGHNA and YSLEER. Trimming took 0 bases from V and 6 from J, leaving 15 bases between them. The CDR3 has 16 residues. The CDR3 loop reads CASSQDEAGSVNEQFF. The CDR3 region has the DNA TGCGCCAGCAGCCAAGATGAGGCTGGGTCGGTCAATGAGCAGTTCTTC.

The chain employs TRBV7-3 and TRBJ2-7, with a possible D match to TRBD1 (6 bases). Germline V lookup: CDR1 SGHTA, CDR2 FQGTGA. V dropped 5 bases and J dropped 7 bases, with 15 bases sitting between them. The CDR3 runs 13 residues. The CDR3 DNA sequence: TGTGCCAGCAGCCGGGCCCCAAGGGGGGAGCAGTACTTC. Translated, it gives CASSRAPRGEQYF.